These T cell receptor beta chains were read from a single sample in a study of CD8+ T cells in alopecia areata. TCRdb's copy holds only in-frame clones and misses some; the assay was immunoSEQ multiplex PCR. The sample has under 9,000 clones, around 64% seen once; the top ten hold more than 2.5%. The sequencing input was CD4+ Tregs sorted from blood. The origin of the receptors is a human donor with alopecia areata. The CDR3 runs from the conserved cysteine through the conserved F or W. The D gene is left open where the match is weak. Only some rows state a clone size, as once, few, many or a class for expanded clones.

cdr3_aa: CASRRQGSDEQFF
cdr3_nt: TGTGCCAGCAGAAGACAGGGTTCCGATGAGCAGTTCTTC
v_call: TRBV27
d_call: TRBD1
j_call: TRBJ2-1
clone_size: once

cdr3_aa: CASSTDSAGEQYF
cdr3_nt: TGCGCCAGCAGCACGGACAGCGCGGGTGAGCAGTACTTC
v_call: TRBV5-1
d_call: -
j_call: TRBJ2-5
clone_size: -

cdr3_aa: CASSLVPVGLSTEAFF
cdr3_nt: TGTGCCAGCAGCTTAGTCCCTGTCGGTTTAAGCACTGAAGCTTTCTTT
v_call: TRBV7-6
d_call: -
j_call: TRBJ1-1
clone_size: once

cdr3_aa: CASSAGPSYGYTF
cdr3_nt: TGTGCCAGCTCAGCCGGGCCCAGCTATGGCTACACCTTC
v_call: TRBV18
d_call: -
j_call: TRBJ1-2
clone_size: once

cdr3_aa: CASSQPGQGDEQFF
cdr3_nt: TGCGCCAGCAGCCAGCCGGGACAGGGGGATGAGCAGTTCTTC
v_call: TRBV4-3
d_call: TRBD1
j_call: TRBJ2-1
clone_size: few

cdr3_aa: CASSETPGHANTGELFF
cdr3_nt: TGCGCCAGCAGCGAAACACCGGGTCACGCGAACACCGGGGAGCTGTTTTTT
v_call: TRBV5-1
d_call: -
j_call: TRBJ2-2
clone_size: -

cdr3_aa: CASSFKRGLAVTYEQYF
cdr3_nt: TGTGCCAGCAGCTTTAAACGAGGACTAGCGGTTACCTACGAGCAGTACTTC
v_call: TRBV7-2
d_call: TRBD2
j_call: TRBJ2-7
clone_size: -

cdr3_aa: CASSPPSTGPLFPGNTIYF
cdr3_nt: TGTGCCAGCTCACCCCCATCGACAGGGCCACTCTTCCCTGGAAACACCATATATTTT
v_call: TRBV18
d_call: TRBD1
j_call: TRBJ1-3
clone_size: -

cdr3_aa: CASSGGDIYNEQFF
cdr3_nt: TGTGCCAGCAGCGGCGGTGATATCTACAATGAGCAGTTCTTC
v_call: TRBV7-8
d_call: -
j_call: TRBJ2-1
clone_size: -

cdr3_aa: CSALSRDRHTFEQYF
cdr3_nt: TGCAGCGCGTTAAGCCGGGACAGGCATACCTTTGAGCAGTACTTC
v_call: TRBV29-1
d_call: TRBD1
j_call: TRBJ2-7
clone_size: few

cdr3_aa: CASSHRFGRGREDYGYTF
cdr3_nt: TGTGCCAGCAGCCATAGGTTCGGCAGGGGAAGAGAGGACTATGGCTACACCTTC
v_call: TRBV14
d_call: -
j_call: TRBJ1-2
clone_size: -

cdr3_aa: CASSFRTSGGPSSYEQYF
cdr3_nt: TGTGCCAGCAGCTTCAGGACTAGCGGGGGGCCTAGCTCCTACGAGCAGTACTTC
v_call: TRBV7-2
d_call: TRBD2
j_call: TRBJ2-7
clone_size: -

cdr3_aa: CASSIGHRGSSYNEQFF
cdr3_nt: TGTGCCAGTAGTATAGGGCACAGGGGGAGTTCCTACAATGAGCAGTTCTTC
v_call: TRBV19
d_call: TRBD1
j_call: TRBJ2-1
clone_size: -

cdr3_aa: CASSLGFTYNEQFF
cdr3_nt: TGTGCCAGCAGCTTAGGTTTTACCTACAATGAGCAGTTCTTC
v_call: TRBV7-9
d_call: -
j_call: TRBJ2-1
clone_size: -

cdr3_aa: CASSLWPQGPYGYTF
cdr3_nt: TGTGCCAGCAGTTTATGGCCCCAGGGTCCCTATGGCTACACCTTC
v_call: TRBV27
d_call: -
j_call: TRBJ1-2
clone_size: -